This T cell receptor (beta chain) was obtained from a study of prognosis after radiotherapy for stage I lung cancer. Overall study context: The study enrolled approximately 13 men and several women as patients, aged roughly 50 to 95 with a median of approximately 70 years. Over five patients had squamous cell carcinoma and over ten had adenocarcinoma.

This CDR3 has 14 amino acids. Germline V CDR1 and CDR2: GTSNPN, SVGIG (reference sequence). The V gene lost 0 bases and the J gene lost 2 bases, with 11 bases spanning the gap. This clonotype has at least ten counts. The blood draw at each of two time points yielded six milliliters of peripheral blood. Amplicons of TCR beta CDR3 were generated from genomic DNA by two-round multiplex PCR. Initially, in first-round PCR, primers specific to each TRBV and TRBJ gene were used. MiXCR, run by TCRdb on the multiplex PCR reads, gives a single entry per CDR3 protein. The data show tens of thousands of distinct CDR3 sequences, roughly 43% seen once.

Sequences were derived from PBMCs, sampled before or after stereotactic body radiation therapy (not recorded which). The sequence was collected from a donor over 45 with non-small cell lung cancer. V is TRBV30 and J is TRBJ2-7; D ambiguous. CDR3 DNA: TGTGCCTGGAGTGTACCCCCCCAGACCTACGAGCAGTACTTC. Residues: CAWSVPPQTYEQYF.